The 31 T cell receptor beta chains reported below all come from one sample, sequenced in a study of cytomegalovirus exposure and HLA in healthy donors. It was with 60 Vbeta and 13 Jbeta primers that the PCR ran. Libraries were prepared by immunoSEQ multiplex PCR; TCRdb keeps only in-frame clonotypes and omits some of them. The data contain around 31,000 clones, approximately 87% of them singletons. Sequenced: PBMCs. The receptors shown here come from a boy younger than 18 in good health and CMV-seronegative.

The chain uses TRBV9 and TRBJ2-7, with D maybe TRBD2 (6 bases). Trimming shortened V by 0 bases and J by 5 bases, and 12 bases separated the two germline ends. The CDR3 loop spans 14 amino acids. The germline gives CDR1 SGDLS, CDR2 YYNGEE. CDR3 protein: CASSVAAGGDEQYF. DNA for the CDR3: TGTGCCAGCAGCGTAGCAGCGGGCGGGGACGAGCAGTACTTC.

The chain combines TRBV6-5 with TRBJ1-2; the match to TRBD1 covers 7 bases. With V trimmed by 4 bases and J by 2 bases, 1 base remained unmatched. CDR3 length: 13 amino acids. Germline values: CDR1 MNHEY, CDR2 SVGAGI. CDR3 sequence reads: CASSSTGNYGYTF. The CDR3 nucleotides are TGTGCCAGCAGTTCGACAGGGAACTATGGCTACACCTTC.

This clone was counted a single time. This CDR3 is CASSFLGQGSTEAFF. In nucleotides, the CDR3 is TGTGCCAGCAGCTTTTTGGGACAGGGTTCCACTGAAGCTTTCTTT. The chain has TRBV11-2 and TRBJ1-1, with 9 positions matching TRBD1. The CDR3 runs 15 residues. Germline trimming cut 3 bases from V and 4 bases from J; bases unmatched to any gene: 6. Germline CDR1 and CDR2: SGHAT and FQNNGV. Full variable domain (rest looked up from reference TRBV11-2 and TRBJ1-1): EAGVAQSPRYKIIEKRQSVAFWCNPISGHATLYWYQQILGQGPKLLIQFQNNGVVDDSQLPKDRFSAERLKGVDSTLKIQPAKLEDSAVYLCASSFLGQGSTEAFFGQGTRLTVV.

This chain's CDR3 is CASSYGSTNEQFF. The CDR3 DNA reads as TGTGCCAGCAGTTACGGTTCTACTAATGAGCAGTTCTTC. The chain is built from TRBV6-5 and TRBJ2-1; D is unresolved. This CDR3 region has 13 residues. Germline CDR1 and CDR2: MNHEY and SVGAGI. Trimming took off 2 bases at V and 7 bases at J, with 9 bases between the two ends.

This chain connects TRBV30 to TRBJ2-2; 9 bases match TRBD1. The ends lost 2 bases at V and 6 bases at J; junction bases unmatched: 10. The length of the CDR3 is 16 residues. CDR1 and CDR2 from the germline V gene are GTSNPN and SVGIG (reference sequence). This CDR3 is CAWSHTGTGIAGELFF. The CDR3, as DNA: TGTGCCTGGAGTCACACCGGGACAGGGATTGCCGGGGAGCTGTTTTTT. Variable domain in full (rest from reference TRBV30 and TRBJ2-2): SQTIHQWPATLVQPVGSPLSLECTVEGTSNPNLYWYRQAAGRGLQLLFYSVGIGQISSEVPQNLSASRPQDRQFILSSKKLLLSDSGFYLCAWSHTGTGIAGELFFGEGSRLTVL.

V is TRBV15 and J is TRBJ2-5; TRBD1 agrees at 8 bases. The trim removed 1 base at V and 5 bases at J, leaving 6 bases unmatched. CDR1 LNHNV and CDR2 YYDKDF come from the germline V gene (reference sequence). CDR3 length: 15 amino acids. In DNA, the CDR3 is TGTGCCACCAGCAGAGGACAGGGGTCGAGGGAGACCCAGTACTTC. Its protein product is CATSRGQGSRETQYF.

The CDR3 region has the DNA TGTGCCAGCAGTTACCCCATCCCCGGGGGTGAGATTGGCTACACCTTC. It encodes CASSYPIPGGEIGYTF. The V call is TRBV6-5, the J call TRBJ1-2, with D possibly matching TRBD1 (5 bases). Germline CDR1 reads MNHEY; CDR2 reads SVGAGI. The length of the CDR3 is 16 residues. With 2 bases removed from V and 7 bases from J, the gap between germline ends came to 20 bases.

In nucleotides, the CDR3 is TGTGCCAGCAGTTCAAGGGGGCAGTCCTATAATTCACCCCTCCACTTT. It specifies CASSSRGQSYNSPLHF. The chain carries TRBV28 and TRBJ1-6, with 7 bases lining up with TRBD1. This CDR3 comprises 16 residues. The V gene's germline CDR1 is MDHEN and CDR2 SYDVKM. The trim removed 4 bases at V and 1 base at J, leaving 4 bases unmatched.

This chain connects TRBV5-6 to TRBJ1-1, with 7 bases aligning to TRBD1. The CDR3 is 12 amino acids. CDR1 and CDR2 from the germline V gene are SGHDT and YYEEEE. The ends lost 5 bases at V and 10 bases at J; junction bases unmatched: 8. Here the CDR3 reads CASSIGQVLAFF. The CDR3 region has the DNA TGTGCCAGCAGTATCGGACAGGTCTTAGCTTTCTTT.

V gene TRBV9 combines with J gene TRBJ2-2; 7 nucleotides agree with TRBD1. With 0 bases clipped from V and 7 bases from J, the junction kept 3 bases outside the gene matches. This CDR3 spans 14 amino acids. The germline CDR1 and CDR2 sequences are SGDLS and YYNGEE. CDR3 loop: CASSVGQGIGELFF. The CDR3 region has the DNA TGTGCCAGCAGCGTAGGACAGGGAATCGGGGAGCTGTTTTTT. The entire variable domain, with the rest obtained from reference TRBV9 and TRBJ2-2, is as follows: DSGVTQTPKHLITATGQRVTLRCSPRSGDLSVYWYQQSLDQGLQFLIQYYNGEERAKGNILERFSAQQFPDLHSELNLSSLELGDSALYFCASSVGQGIGELFFGEGSRLTVL.

This chain connects TRBV6-1 to TRBJ1-2; the match to TRBD1 covers 9 bases. J was trimmed by 2 bases and V by 1 base; bases with no gene match: 5. CDR3 length: 16 amino acids. Germline assignment: CDR1 MNHNS and CDR2 SASEGT. CDR3 DNA: TGTGCCAGCAGTGAAGAGACAGGGGGTGGCAACTATGGCTACACCTTC. Protein: CASSEETGGGNYGYTF.

This clone was counted only a few times. The chain recombines TRBV10-3 with TRBJ1-5; D perhaps matches TRBD1 (6 bases). Trimming took 4 bases from V and 4 from J, leaving 11 bases between them. From germline, CDR1 is ENHRY and CDR2 SYGVKD. The CDR3 contains 14 residues. CDR3 nucleotide sequence: TGTGCCATCAGTGGAACAGGGCGGAATCAGCCCCAGCATTTT. Protein product: CAISGTGRNQPQHF.

This sequence joins TRBV7-2 and TRBJ1-2, with D maybe TRBD1 (5 bases). Germline V gene sequence: CDR1 SGHTA, CDR2 FQGNSA. The CDR3 covers 14 residues. Trimming took 6 bases from V and 5 from J, leaving 16 bases between them. CDR3 in DNA: TGTGCCAGCAGGATGAGCGGGGGAAGGTATGGCTACACCTTC. This encodes CASRMSGGRYGYTF.

The rearrangement links TRBV7-9 to TRBJ2-4, with D maybe TRBD2 (5 bases). From germline, CDR1 is SEHNR and CDR2 FQNEAQ (reference sequence). V gave up 5 bases and J gave up 7 bases, with 21 bases separating them. The CDR3 sequence is 16 residues long. CDR3: CASSPRGGRLGNIQYF. CDR3 in DNA: TGTGCCAGCAGCCCAAGAGGAGGTAGATTGGGTAACATTCAGTACTTC.

The chain employs TRBV2 and TRBJ2-1; 11 bases are shared with TRBD2. There are 15 residues in the CDR3. V was pared by 8 bases and J by 5 bases, with 8 bases of the junction left unmatched. Per germline, CDR1 SNHLY and CDR2 FYNNEI. Here the CDR3 DNA reads TGTGCCAGCTCAGTAGCGGGGGGGCTCAACAATGAGCAGTTCTTC. Translating it yields CASSVAGGLNNEQFF.

The chain combines TRBV4-1 with TRBJ1-4, with TRBD1 matching 7 bases. The germline V gene has CDR1 MGHRA and CDR2 YSYEKL. V was pared by 0 bases and J by 4 bases, with 5 bases of the junction left unmatched. The CDR3 loop spans 16 amino acids. CDR3 in amino acids: CASSQDRTGYNEKLFF. The CDR3 bases are TGCGCCAGCAGCCAAGACCGGACAGGTTATAATGAAAAACTGTTTTTT.

This clone was observed a single time. V and J are TRBV19 and TRBJ2-5; D possibly corresponds to TRBD1 (5 bases). The better agreement between TRBJ2-7 and the DNA end casts doubt on the J call. The CDR3 is 13 amino acids. Germline CDR1 and CDR2: LNHDA and SQIVND (reference sequence). DNA of the CDR3: TGTGCCAGATACGCGACAGTTTGGTACGAGCAGTACTTC. This sequence encodes CARYATVWYEQYF.

V is TRBV4-2 and J is TRBJ2-7, with 11 bases matching TRBD2. This CDR3 is built from 17 residues. Trimming removed 0 bases from V and 2 bases from J; junction bases left unmatched: 6. Looked up from germline, CDR1 is LGHNA and CDR2 is YNFKEQ. The CDR3 DNA sequence: TGTGCCAGCAGCCAAGAAACCCGACTAGCGGGGCCCTACGAGCAGTACTTC. Protein: CASSQETRLAGPYEQYF.

The chain links TRBV10-2 to TRBJ2-7; perhaps TRBD1 as D (5 bases). The V gene's germline CDR1 is WSHSY and CDR2 SAAADI. V dropped 8 bases and J dropped 1 base, with 15 bases sitting between them. The length of the CDR3 is 14 residues. The CDR3 DNA reads as TGCGCCAGCCAGGTCCAACAGGCGTCCTACGAGCAGTACTTC. Translation: CASQVQQASYEQYF.

J is TRBJ2-1 and V is TRBV6-4; D ambiguous. CDR3 length equals 13 residues. Trimming cost V 2 bases and J 14 bases, with 16 bases left between them. Per the germline V gene, CDR1 is MRHNA and CDR2 is SNTAGT. CDR3 loop: CASSDPPYSLKFF. CDR3 in DNA: TGTGCCAGCAGTGACCCCCCGTACAGTTTAAAGTTCTTC.

J is TRBJ1-1 and V is TRBV29-1; D remains unclear. Germline CDR1 reads SQVTM; CDR2 reads ANQGSEA. The CDR3 is 10 amino acids. V was shortened by 0 bases and J by 10 bases, with 6 bases between the two germline ends. The CDR3 sequence: CSVEDSLAFF. In DNA, the CDR3 is TGCAGCGTTGAAGACTCGTTAGCTTTCTTT.

The chain is built from TRBV18 and TRBJ1-6, with D unresolved. CDR3 length: 15 residues. Trimming removed 8 bases from V and 0 bases from J, with 11 bases in between. CDR1 KGHSH and CDR2 LQKENI come from the germline V gene. The CDR3 loop reads CASTRLSSYNSPLHF. CDR3 sequence (DNA): TGTGCCAGCACGAGACTAAGCTCCTATAATTCACCCCTCCACTTT.

The genes are TRBV7-9 and TRBJ2-5; possibly TRBD1 for D (6 bases). In germline, CDR1 is SEHNR, CDR2 FQNEAQ (reference sequence). The CDR3 length is 13 residues. V lost 8 bases to trimming and J lost 4 bases, with 14 bases between them. The CDR3 DNA follows: TGTGCCAGCGGCACCACAGGGCCAGAGACCCAGTACTTC. This gives the protein CASGTTGPETQYF.

The chain carries TRBV5-1 and TRBJ2-1; unclear D gene. Trimming left V 4 bases short and J 7 bases short, with 9 bases between. The CDR3 has 12 residues. Per germline, CDR1 SGHRS and CDR2 YFSETQ. Here the CDR3 reads CASSPERNEQFF. CDR3 sequence (DNA): TGCGCCAGCAGCCCAGAGAGGAATGAGCAGTTCTTC. The variable domain in full, with the rest retrieved from reference TRBV5-1 and TRBJ2-1, is KAGVTQTPRYLIKTRGQQVTLSCSPISGHRSVSWYQQTPGQGLQFLFEYFSETQRNKGNFPGRFSGRQFSNSRSEMNVSTLELGDSALYLCASSPERNEQFFGPGTRLTVL.

The gene calls are TRBV27 and TRBJ2-6; D remains ambiguous. The length of the CDR3 is 15 residues. V was clipped by 0 bases and J by 2 bases, with 5 bases between them. CDR1 and CDR2 from the germline V gene are MNHEY and SMNVEV (reference sequence). In DNA form, the CDR3 reads TGTGCCAGCAGTTTATCCTTTCCTGGGGCCAACGTCCTGACTTTC. This gives the protein CASSLSFPGANVLTF.

Comments on this clone: The junction does not match germline at one end; this may be a read error. The J gene is TRBJ1-5, the V gene TRBV6-1, with D hard to call. CDR1 is MNHNS and CDR2 is SASEGT in the germline V gene. The CDR3 has 13 amino acids. This CDR3 reads CASGKEEGQPRHF. The CDR3 DNA reads TGTGCCAGTGGGAAGGAAGAGGGCCAGCCCCGGCATTTT.

The rearrangement uses TRBV7-9 and TRBJ2-3; D is possibly TRBD2 (5 bases). Trimming removed 1 base from V and 3 bases from J, with 14 bases in between. The CDR3 consists of 16 residues. Germline lookup yields CDR1 SEHNR and CDR2 FQNEAQ (reference sequence). The CDR3 loop is CASSLDTAEVTDTQYF. The CDR3 DNA reads TGTGCCAGCAGCTTAGATACAGCGGAAGTAACAGATACGCAGTATTTT.

This chain uses TRBV5-4 with TRBJ2-5; possibly TRBD2 for D (7 bases). Germline CDR1 and CDR2: SGHNT and YYREEE (reference sequence). CDR3 length: 15 amino acids. V was trimmed by 0 bases and J by 4 bases, leaving 13 bases between them. Here the CDR3 reads CASSLGGGARETQYF. CDR3 sequence (DNA): TGTGCCAGCAGCTTGGGTGGGGGGGCCCGAGAGACCCAGTACTTC.

The chain links TRBV7-3 to TRBJ2-1; 13 positions match TRBD2. CDR3 length equals 16 residues. Unmatched junction bases numbered 5, after V lost 2 bases and J lost 7 bases. The germline V gene has CDR1 SGHTA and CDR2 FQGTGA. CDR3 sequence (DNA): TGTGCCAGCAGCTTATCTTCACTAGCGGGGGGGAATGAGCAGTTCTTC. This encodes CASSLSSLAGGNEQFF.

This clone was counted a few times. This chain uses TRBV2 with TRBJ2-2; 7 bases agree with TRBD1. CDR1 is SNHLY and CDR2 is FYNNEI in the germline V gene. The V and J ends lost 5 bases and 4 bases, in that order; junction bases with no gene match: 7. There are 15 residues in the CDR3. Here the CDR3 reads CASSRLQGSTGELFF. The CDR3 nucleotides are TGTGCCAGCAGTAGATTACAGGGGTCCACCGGGGAGCTGTTTTTT.

The gene calls are TRBV5-1 and TRBJ1-6; perhaps TRBD1 as D (5 bases). The germline V and J ends were trimmed by 2 bases and 7 bases, with 16 bases remaining between them. Germline V gives CDR1 SGHRS, CDR2 YFSETQ. This CDR3 region has 16 residues. This CDR3 is CASSFFLRDLNSPLHF. The DNA for the CDR3 is TGCGCCAGCAGCTTCTTCTTGAGGGACTTGAATTCACCCCTCCACTTT.